This T cell receptor beta chain was observed in a study of blood T cell repertoires in COVID-19. V shed 8 bases and J shed 0 bases, with 10 bases lying between them. This CDR3 spans 13 amino acids. CDR1 and CDR2 from the germline V gene are MNHNY and SVGAGI (reference sequence). Repertoires were generated with immunoSEQ multiplex PCR, while TCRdb's copy carries only in-frame clones and drops some. This table holds about 150,000 clones, around 82% found once. The V gene is TRBV6-6, the J gene TRBJ1-1, with TRBD1 as a possible D gene (5 bases). Sequenced sample: peripheral blood. This clonotype was sampled from a woman aged 45-65 years with acute or convalescent COVID-19. The CDR3 DNA reads as TGTGCCAGCGAGACAGCGATGAACACTGAAGCTTTCTTT. Translation gives CASETAMNTEAFF.